This record covers a single T cell receptor beta chain. The antigen this receptor binds is unknown. Base quality data are lacking; no much larger clone is found one base away. Whole blood was collected in K2EDTA tubes by collaborating institutions according to the institutions' own protocols. For TCRbeta analysis, collaborators shipped samples in one of three forms: frozen whole blood, isolated PBMCs, or DNA extracted from either of those sample types. The data are from a study of blood T cell repertoires in COVID-19 (dated by TCRdb to about 2020). Notes on the research overall: Samples covering the acute and convalescent phases of COVID-19 were provided by collaborators in the United States, Italy and Spain. Samples came from the ongoing ImmuneRACE study (first 160 participants) plus 1,254 subjects from 6 global collaborators. The prospective study material was composed of cDNA or gDNA derived from T cells, B-cell-depleted T cells, or PBMCs. Where available, HLA class I and class II types were taken from metadata supplied by the sample provider and were not determined by assay-based typing. A de-identified subject ID, COVID-19 status, age in years and sex were almost always included in the sample metadata. The dataset comprised deeply sampled blood TCRbeta repertoires from subjects exposed to, actively infected with, or recovered from COVID-19. The repertoires were released in a freely available public database meant as a resource for research on the immune response to SARS-CoV-2. The research as a whole found: The amount of clinical and demographic metadata varied by source and participant and was provided uncurated.

TCRbeta CDR3 regions were amplified from genomic DNA using the immunoSEQ Assay, a bias-controlled multiplex PCR. In the source study's methods: Within the assay, amplification of reference gene primers was used to estimate how many nucleated cells each sample contained. To quantify the absolute abundance of each unique TCRbeta CDR3 rearrangement, sequence reads were collapsed and filtered. Productive Simpson clonality was computed per sample as the square root of Simpson's diversity index over productive rearrangements. TCRdb limited this immuneACCESS table to in-frame rearrangements with V and J called. A share of clones is missing; checked studies link under half to unresolved V genes, and the rest is unexplained. For V, J and clone size, that table is used; D and trimming come from the DNA. This sample has about 130,000 clones in its table, and 65% to 90% of those were observed once. The ten largest clones represent over 25% of the sample.

V lost 4 bases and J lost 9 bases, and the count of bases not matched to a germline gene is 6. The CDR3 runs 14 residues from the cysteine to the phenylalanine. Just CDR3 DNA is preserved here, 42 bases in frame from base 1. CDR1 LGHDT and CDR2 YNNKEL are derived from the germline V gene (reference sequence). The origin of this receptor is a woman aged 80 or over with acute or convalescent COVID-19. The chain joins TRBV3-1 (or the pseudogene TRBV3-2) to TRBJ2-4, with 10 junctional bases fitting TRBD2. The sample was peripheral blood. The CDR3 region: CASSLSGGGAIQYF. The base sequence is TGTGCCAGCAGCCTAAGCGGGGGGGGTGCCATTCAGTACTTC.